The source of this T cell receptor beta chain is a study of radiation and T cells in renal cell carcinoma. Across the whole study: Nephrectomy followed 15 Gy stereotactic body radiation by 4 weeks.

Sequenced by immunoSEQ multiplex PCR; TCRdb stores in-frame clones only, minus some. The sample lists under 65,000 clones, around 78% occurring once. Study findings and constraints: From baseline, blood top tumor clonotypes peaked at 2 weeks post-radiation. Pretreatment tumor biopsies were lacking, so baseline clonotypes are unknown.

Trimming took off 3 bases at V and 6 bases at J, with 17 bases between the two ends. The length of the CDR3 is 15 residues. Germline values: CDR1 MNHNS, CDR2 SASEGT. As regards this clone: Its target is unknown.

Time point given: baseline pretreatment blood. The sample's treatment: 15 Gy SBRT to primary tumor, nephrectomy 4 weeks later. The tumor was a clear cell renal cell carcinoma. V usage is TRBV6-1 and J usage is TRBJ1-2; a possible D gene is TRBD1 (5 bases). Here the sequenced sample was blood, taken from a patient whose treatment included radiotherapy and nephrectomy. The sequence was obtained from a man aged 60-69 years with renal cell carcinoma. The CDR3 protein is CASSDEGTQPDGYTF. The CDR3 bases are TGTGCCAGCAGTGATGAAGGGACCCAACCTGATGGCTACACCTTC.